These 15 T cell receptor beta chains originate from one sample sequenced in a study of technical replicates of blood from a handful of donors. Assay used: immunoSEQ multiplex PCR; TCRdb lists only in-frame clones, some missing. This repertoire shows more than 65,000 clones, approximately 97% found once; its top ten account for under 0.2%. Material: T cells isolated from PBMCs. These TCRs come from a human donor in good health.

The rearrangement links TRBV20-1 to TRBJ2-5; D uncertain. This CDR3 has 10 amino acids. V lost 6 bases to trimming and J lost 1 base, with 3 bases between them. Germline-derived CDR1 and CDR2 are DFQATT and SNEGSKA (reference sequence). CDR3 DNA: TGCAGTGCCTTCCAAGAGACCCAGTACTTC. Protein sequence: CSAFQETQYF.

CDR3 nucleotides: TGTGCCAGCAGCTTTGGGGGGGGCACTGAAGCTTTCTTT. It is translated as CASSFGGGTEAFF. This chain uses TRBV5-5 with TRBJ1-1; D perhaps matches TRBD1 (5 bases). From germline, CDR1 is SGHKS and CDR2 YYEKEE (reference sequence). This CDR3 is built from 13 residues. The V and J ends lost 2 bases and 4 bases respectively, with 9 bases between them.

The chain links TRBV13 to TRBJ1-3; D is unresolved. The length of the CDR3 is 13 residues. V was pared by 8 bases and J by 0 bases, with 8 bases between. In germline, CDR1 is PRHDT, CDR2 FYEKMQ (reference sequence). The CDR3 DNA sequence: TGTGCCAGCCGGAGGGCCTCTGGAAACACCATATATTTT. The encoded protein is CASRRASGNTIYF.

V is TRBV4-1 and J is TRBJ2-7; TRBD1 matches at 9 bases. With V trimmed by 1 base and J by 1 base, 5 bases remained unmatched. This CDR3 has 16 amino acids. The V gene's germline CDR1 is MGHRA and CDR2 YSYEKL. CDR3 protein: CASSQATGTGSYEQYF. The CDR3 DNA reads TGCGCCAGCAGCCAAGCCACCGGGACAGGGTCCTACGAGCAGTACTTC.

This chain connects TRBV11-2 to TRBJ2-2; 7 positions match TRBD2. Per the germline V gene, CDR1 is SGHAT and CDR2 is FQNNGV. Trimming removed 3 bases from V and 2 bases from J; junction bases left unmatched: 15. The CDR3 sequence is 19 residues long. In nucleotides, the CDR3 is TGTGCCAGCAGCTTCGGCCCCCTACGTCTAGCGGCCAACACCGGGGAGCTGTTTTTT. It encodes CASSFGPLRLAANTGELFF.

J is TRBJ2-7 and V is TRBV5-4; 7 bases map to TRBD2. Unmatched junction bases numbered 6, after V lost 0 bases and J lost 6 bases. The CDR3 is 14 residues long. The germline V gene encodes CDR1 SGHNT and CDR2 YYREEE (reference sequence). CDR3 coding DNA: TGTGCCAGCAGCTTGGAAGCGGGACCCCTCGAGCAGTACTTC. Amino acid sequence: CASSLEAGPLEQYF. The complete variable domain, with remaining parts taken from reference TRBV5-4 and TRBJ2-7, reads ETGVTQSPTHLIKTRGQQVTLRCSSQSGHNTVSWYQQALGQGPQFIFQYYREEENGRGNFPPRFSGLQFPNYSSELNVNALELDDSALYLCASSLEAGPLEQYFGPGTRLTVT.

The rearrangement uses TRBV6-1 and TRBJ2-7; 8 nucleotides match TRBD1. V trimming: 4 bases; J trimming: 4 bases; junction bases outside the gene matches: 12. CDR3 size: 16 residues. Germline V gene data show CDR1 as MNHNS and CDR2 as SASEGT. DNA for the CDR3: TGTGCCAGCAGTGGTCACCCGGGACAGGTGAATTACGAGCAGTACTTC. Translating it yields CASSGHPGQVNYEQYF.

The chain carries TRBV7-2 and TRBJ2-7; 7 bases are shared with TRBD2. The CDR3 is made up of 14 amino acids. J was trimmed by 2 bases and V by 6 bases; bases with no gene match: 7. CDR1 SGHTA and CDR2 FQGNSA come from the germline V gene. CDR3 amino acids: CASSSGGSPYEQYF. CDR3 nucleotide sequence: TGTGCCAGCAGTTCCGGGGGGTCCCCCTACGAGCAGTACTTC.

This chain connects TRBV9 to TRBJ1-3; D call uncertain. V was trimmed by 2 bases and J by 0 bases, leaving 12 bases between them. This CDR3 is 16 amino acids long. Germline V gene sequence: CDR1 SGDLS, CDR2 YYNGEE. CDR3 bases: TGTGCCAGCAGCGTTAGTGCACTCTCCTCTGGAAACACCATATATTTT. It codes for CASSVSALSSGNTIYF.

This chain uses TRBV11-2 with TRBJ2-7; TRBD2 is a possible D gene (6 bases). Trimming left V 8 bases short and J 4 bases short, with 15 bases between. CDR3 length equals 13 residues. CDR1 is SGHAT, CDR2 FQNNGV, per germline. DNA of the CDR3: TGTGCCAGCGAAAAATCGGGAGAATACGAGCAGTACTTC. Translated: CASEKSGEYEQYF.

This clone was seen just once. The chain is built from TRBV28 and TRBJ2-2, with 9 positions matching TRBD1. There are 16 residues in the CDR3. In germline, CDR1 is MDHEN, CDR2 SYDVKM. Trimming at V came to 5 bases and at J to 5 bases, leaving 9 bases not matched to a gene. CDR3 region: CASSPPTGGATGELFF. CDR3 in DNA: TGTGCCAGCAGTCCCCCCACAGGGGGCGCTACCGGGGAGCTGTTTTTT.

V and J are TRBV7-6 and TRBJ1-2, with 8 bases that match TRBD1. The CDR3 covers 18 residues. V dropped 2 bases and J dropped 5; count of bases not matched to a gene: 16. CDR1 and CDR2 (germline): SGHVS, FNYEAQ. The CDR3 sequence is CASSLHAINTGTGYGYTF. The CDR3, as DNA: TGTGCCAGCAGCTTACACGCTATCAATACCGGGACAGGTTATGGCTACACCTTC.

A word on this clone: One end of the junction fails to match germline, which may point to a read error. V gene TRBV30 combines with J gene TRBJ1-2, with TRBD1 identical over 9 bases. The germline CDR1 and CDR2 sequences are GTSNPN and SVGIG (reference sequence). This CDR3 has 13 amino acids. CDR3 coding DNA: TGTGCCTGGAGTTCCTGGGACAGGGAGCTGTTCGCCTTC. Encoded protein: CAWSSWDRELFAF.

This chain uses TRBV6-1 with TRBJ1-1, with 9 nucleotides matching TRBD1. CDR3 length: 13 amino acids. CDR1 is MNHNS and CDR2 is SASEGT in the germline V gene. V shed 6 bases and J 7 bases; nucleotides not matched to a gene: 6. CDR3: CASSDRGFLEAFF. The DNA for the CDR3 is TGTGCCAGCAGCGACAGGGGGTTTCTTGAAGCTTTCTTT.

The V call is TRBV6-1, the J call TRBJ2-7, with a weak D call TRBD2 (5 bases). V dropped 2 bases and J dropped 3 bases, with 11 bases sitting between them. Germline CDR1 and CDR2: MNHNS and SASEGT. This CDR3 has 14 amino acids. CDR3 coding DNA: TGTGCCAGCAGTGAAAATGAGGGATACTACGAGCAGTACTTC. It translates to CASSENEGYYEQYF.